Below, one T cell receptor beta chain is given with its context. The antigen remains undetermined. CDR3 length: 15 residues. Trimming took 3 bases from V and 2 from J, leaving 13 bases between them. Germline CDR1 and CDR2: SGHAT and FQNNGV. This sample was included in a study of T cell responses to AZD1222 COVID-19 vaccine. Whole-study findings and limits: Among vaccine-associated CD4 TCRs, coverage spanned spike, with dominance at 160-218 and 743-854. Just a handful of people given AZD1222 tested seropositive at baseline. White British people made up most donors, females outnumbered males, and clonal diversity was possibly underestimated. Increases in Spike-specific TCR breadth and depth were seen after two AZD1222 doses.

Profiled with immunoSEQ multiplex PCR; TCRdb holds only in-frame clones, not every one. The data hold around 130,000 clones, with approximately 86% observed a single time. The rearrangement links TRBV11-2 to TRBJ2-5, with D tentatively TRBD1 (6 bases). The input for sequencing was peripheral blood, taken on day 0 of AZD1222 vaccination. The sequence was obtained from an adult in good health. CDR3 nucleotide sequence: TGTGCCAGCAGCTTCAACAGGGCCAAACAAGAGACCCAGTACTTC. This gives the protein CASSFNRAKQETQYF.